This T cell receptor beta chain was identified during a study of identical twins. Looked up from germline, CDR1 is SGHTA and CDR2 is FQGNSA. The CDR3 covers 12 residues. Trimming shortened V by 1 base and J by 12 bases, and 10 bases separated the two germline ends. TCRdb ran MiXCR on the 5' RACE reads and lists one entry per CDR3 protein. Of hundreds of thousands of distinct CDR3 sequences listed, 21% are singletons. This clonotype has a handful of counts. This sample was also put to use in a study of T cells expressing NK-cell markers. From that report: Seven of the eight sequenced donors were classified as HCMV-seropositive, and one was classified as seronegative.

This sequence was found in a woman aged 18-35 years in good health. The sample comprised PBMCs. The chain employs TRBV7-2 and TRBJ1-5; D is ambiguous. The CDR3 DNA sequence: TGTGCCAGCAGCTTAGAGGGTTATCTCCAGCATTTT. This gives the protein CASSLEGYLQHF.